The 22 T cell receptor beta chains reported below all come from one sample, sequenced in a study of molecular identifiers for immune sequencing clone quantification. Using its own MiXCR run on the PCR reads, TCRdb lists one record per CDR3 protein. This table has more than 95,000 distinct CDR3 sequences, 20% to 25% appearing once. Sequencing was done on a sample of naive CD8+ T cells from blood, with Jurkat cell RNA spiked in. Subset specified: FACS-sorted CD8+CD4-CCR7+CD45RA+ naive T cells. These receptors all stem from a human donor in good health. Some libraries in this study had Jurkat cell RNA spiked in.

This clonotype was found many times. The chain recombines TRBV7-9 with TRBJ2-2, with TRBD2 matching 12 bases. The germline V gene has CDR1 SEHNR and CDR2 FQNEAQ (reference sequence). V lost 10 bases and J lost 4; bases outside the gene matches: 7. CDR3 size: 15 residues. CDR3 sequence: CATTRTSGATGELFF. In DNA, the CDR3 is TGTGCCACCACCCGGACTAGCGGGGCCACCGGGGAGCTGTTTTTT.

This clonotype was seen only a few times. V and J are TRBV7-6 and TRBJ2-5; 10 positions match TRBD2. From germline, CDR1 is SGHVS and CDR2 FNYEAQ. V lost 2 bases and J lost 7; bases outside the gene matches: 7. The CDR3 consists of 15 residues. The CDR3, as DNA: TGTGCCAGCAGCTTATACAGCGGGGGGGGCGGGACCCAGTACTTC. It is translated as CASSLYSGGGGTQYF.

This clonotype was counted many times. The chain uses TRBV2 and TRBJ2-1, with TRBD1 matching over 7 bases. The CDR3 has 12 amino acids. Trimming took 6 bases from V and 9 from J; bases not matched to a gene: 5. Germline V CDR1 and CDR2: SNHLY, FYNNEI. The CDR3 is CASRGEGAEQFF. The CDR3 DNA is TGTGCCAGCAGGGGAGAGGGGGCTGAGCAGTTCTTC.

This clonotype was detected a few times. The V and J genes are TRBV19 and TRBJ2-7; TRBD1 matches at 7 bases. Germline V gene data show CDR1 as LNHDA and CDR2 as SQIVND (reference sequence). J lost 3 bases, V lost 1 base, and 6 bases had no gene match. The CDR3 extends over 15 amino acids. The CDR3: CASSIGTGALYEQYF. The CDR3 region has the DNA TGTGCCAGTAGTATAGGGACAGGCGCTCTCTACGAGCAGTACTTC.

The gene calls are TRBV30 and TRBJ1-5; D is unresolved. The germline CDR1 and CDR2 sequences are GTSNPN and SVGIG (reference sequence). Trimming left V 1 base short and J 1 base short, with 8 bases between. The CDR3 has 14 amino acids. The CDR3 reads CAWSGGHSNQPQHF. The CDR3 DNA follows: TGTGCCTGGAGTGGCGGGCACAGCAATCAGCCCCAGCATTTT.

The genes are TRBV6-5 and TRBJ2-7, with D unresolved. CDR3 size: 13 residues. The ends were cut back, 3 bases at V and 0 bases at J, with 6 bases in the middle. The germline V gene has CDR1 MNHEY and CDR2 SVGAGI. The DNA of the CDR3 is TGTGCCAGCAGTTATTCCCCCTCCTACGAGCAGTACTTC. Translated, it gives CASSYSPSYEQYF.

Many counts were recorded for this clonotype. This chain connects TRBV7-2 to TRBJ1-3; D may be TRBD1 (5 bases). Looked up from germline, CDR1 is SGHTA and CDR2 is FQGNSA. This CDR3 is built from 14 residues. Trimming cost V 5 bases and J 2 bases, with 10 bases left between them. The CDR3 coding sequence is TGTGCCAGCAGCCCGCGGGGCACTGGAAACACCATATATTTT. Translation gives CASSPRGTGNTIYF.

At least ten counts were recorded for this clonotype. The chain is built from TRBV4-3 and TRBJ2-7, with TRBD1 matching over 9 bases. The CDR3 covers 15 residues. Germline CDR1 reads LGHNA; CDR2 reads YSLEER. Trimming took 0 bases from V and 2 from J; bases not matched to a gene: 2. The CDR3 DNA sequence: TGCGCCAGCAGCCAAGAAGGACAGGGGACCTACGAGCAGTACTTC. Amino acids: CASSQEGQGTYEQYF.

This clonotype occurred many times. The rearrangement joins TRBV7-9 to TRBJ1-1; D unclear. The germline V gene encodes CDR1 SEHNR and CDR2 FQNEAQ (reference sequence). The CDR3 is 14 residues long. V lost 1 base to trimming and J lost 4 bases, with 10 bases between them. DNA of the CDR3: TGTGCCAGCAGCTTAGTCGTATTGGGCACTGAAGCTTTCTTT. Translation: CASSLVVLGTEAFF.

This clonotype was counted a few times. DNA of the CDR3: TGTGCCAGTAGTATAGGAGGCGTTAGCTCCTACAATGAGCAGTTCTTC. This translates into CASSIGGVSSYNEQFF. The chain joins TRBV19 to TRBJ2-1, with D unresolved. Germline CDR1 reads LNHDA; CDR2 reads SQIVND (reference sequence). The CDR3 runs 16 residues. Trimming took 1 base from V and 0 from J, leaving 10 bases between them. Drawing the rest from reference TRBV19 and TRBJ2-1, the complete variable domain is DGGITQSPKYLFRKEGQNVTLSCEQNLNHDAMYWYRQDPGQGLRLIYYSQIVNDFQKGDIAEGYSVSREKKESFPLTVTSAQKNPTAFYLCASSIGGVSSYNEQFFGPGTRLTVL.

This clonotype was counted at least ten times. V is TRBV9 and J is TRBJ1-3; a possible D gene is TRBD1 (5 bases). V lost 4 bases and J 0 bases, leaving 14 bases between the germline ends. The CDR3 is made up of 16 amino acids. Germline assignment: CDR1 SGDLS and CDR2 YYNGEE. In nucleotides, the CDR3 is TGTGCCAGCAGCCCGGTGGAAGGACACTCTGGAAACACCATATATTTT. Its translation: CASSPVEGHSGNTIYF.

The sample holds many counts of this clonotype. The CDR3 coding sequence is TGCGCCAGCAGCCAGAATAGCGGAGTATACAATGAGCAGTTCTTC. Its protein is CASSQNSGVYNEQFF. V usage is TRBV4-3 and J usage is TRBJ2-1, with TRBD2 as a possible D gene (6 bases). Per germline, CDR1 LGHNA and CDR2 YSLEER. The CDR3 extends over 15 amino acids. V lost 3 bases to trimming and J lost 4 bases, with 13 bases between them.

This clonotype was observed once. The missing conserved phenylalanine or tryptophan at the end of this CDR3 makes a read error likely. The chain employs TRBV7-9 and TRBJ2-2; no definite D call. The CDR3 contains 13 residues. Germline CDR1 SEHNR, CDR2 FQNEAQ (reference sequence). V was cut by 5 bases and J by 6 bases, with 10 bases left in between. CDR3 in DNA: TGTGCCAGCAGCCCGACGGTGGCCGGGGAGCTGTTTCTT. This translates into CASSPTVAGELFL.

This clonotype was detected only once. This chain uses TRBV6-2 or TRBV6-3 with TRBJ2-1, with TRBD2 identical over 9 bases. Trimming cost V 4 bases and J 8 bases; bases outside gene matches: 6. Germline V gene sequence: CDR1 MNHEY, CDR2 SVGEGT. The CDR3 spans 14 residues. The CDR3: CASSLAGGLDEQFF. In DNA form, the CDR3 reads TGTGCCAGCAGTTTGGCGGGGGGGCTGGATGAGCAGTTCTTC.

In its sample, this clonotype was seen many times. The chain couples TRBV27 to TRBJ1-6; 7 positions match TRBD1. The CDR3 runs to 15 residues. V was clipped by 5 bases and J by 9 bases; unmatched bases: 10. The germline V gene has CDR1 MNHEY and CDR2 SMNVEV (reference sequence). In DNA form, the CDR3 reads TGTGCCAGCAGTCCCCACAGGGGTACAGGTTCACCCCTCCACTTT. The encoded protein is CASSPHRGTGSPLHF.

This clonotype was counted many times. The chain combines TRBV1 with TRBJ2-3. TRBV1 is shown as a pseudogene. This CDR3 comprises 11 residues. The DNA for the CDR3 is TGCACCAGCAGCATAACAGATACGCAGTATTTT. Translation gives CTSSITDTQYF.

DNA of the CDR3: TGTGCCAGTAGTATAGATAGCCAGGGCCCCACAGATACGCAGTATTTT. Translating gives CASSIDSQGPTDTQYF. The V gene is TRBV19, the J gene TRBJ2-3, with a possible D match to TRBD1 (5 bases). The CDR3 sequence is 16 residues long. Trimming cost V 0 bases and J 2 bases, with 12 bases left between them. Germline CDR1 LNHDA, CDR2 SQIVND (reference sequence). The complete variable domain, with remaining parts taken from reference TRBV19 and TRBJ2-3, reads DGGITQSPKYLFRKEGQNVTLSCEQNLNHDAMYWYRQDPGQGLRLIYYSQIVNDFQKGDIAEGYSVSREKKESFPLTVTSAQKNPTAFYLCASSIDSQGPTDTQYFGPGTRLTVL.

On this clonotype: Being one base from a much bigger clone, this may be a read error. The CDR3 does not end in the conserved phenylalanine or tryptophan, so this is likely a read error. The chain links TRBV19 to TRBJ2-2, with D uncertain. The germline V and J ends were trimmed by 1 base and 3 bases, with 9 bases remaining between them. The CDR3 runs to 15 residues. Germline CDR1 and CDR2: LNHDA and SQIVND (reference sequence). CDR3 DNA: TGTGCCAGTAGTATAGTAGGGCAGGACACCGGGGAGCTGTTTCTT. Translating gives CASSIVGQDTGELFL.

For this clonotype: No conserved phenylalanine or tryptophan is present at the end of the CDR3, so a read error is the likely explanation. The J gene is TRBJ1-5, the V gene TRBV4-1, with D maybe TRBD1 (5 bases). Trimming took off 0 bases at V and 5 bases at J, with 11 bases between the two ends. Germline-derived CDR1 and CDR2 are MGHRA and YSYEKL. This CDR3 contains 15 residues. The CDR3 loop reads CASSQDRTIHQPQHS. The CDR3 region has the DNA TGCGCCAGCAGCCAAGATCGGACAATCCATCAGCCCCAGCATTCT.

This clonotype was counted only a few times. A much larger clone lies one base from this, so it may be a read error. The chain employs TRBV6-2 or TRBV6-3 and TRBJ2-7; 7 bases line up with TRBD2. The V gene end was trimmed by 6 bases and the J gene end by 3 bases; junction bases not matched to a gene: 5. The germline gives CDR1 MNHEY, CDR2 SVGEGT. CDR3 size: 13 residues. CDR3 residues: CASRPGGFYEQYF. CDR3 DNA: TGTGCCAGCAGGCCCGGGGGGTTCTACGAGCAGTACTTC.

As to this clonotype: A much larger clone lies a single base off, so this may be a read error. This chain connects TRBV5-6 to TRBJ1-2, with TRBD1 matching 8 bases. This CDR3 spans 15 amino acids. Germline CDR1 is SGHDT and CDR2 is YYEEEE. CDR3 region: CASSLRDRTNYGYAF. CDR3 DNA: TGTGCCAGCAGCTTGCGGGACAGGACTAACTATGGCTACGCCTTC.

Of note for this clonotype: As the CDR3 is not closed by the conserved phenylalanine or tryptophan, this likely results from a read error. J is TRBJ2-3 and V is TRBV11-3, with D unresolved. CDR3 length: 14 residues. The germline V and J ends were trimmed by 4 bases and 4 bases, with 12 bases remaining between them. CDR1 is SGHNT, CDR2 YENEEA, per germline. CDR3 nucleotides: TGTGCCAGCAGCTCTTTCGCCGAGCCAGATACGCAGTATTCT. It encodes CASSSFAEPDTQYS.